Listed below are T cell receptor beta chains from one sample, sequenced in a study of blood T cell repertoires in COVID-19. The data were produced by immunoSEQ multiplex PCR, yet TCRdb's version contains in-frame clones alone and is incomplete. The data hold 40,000 to 60,000 clones, with 90% observed a single time. Input material: peripheral blood. The receptor source for this set is a human donor in a cohort sampled during active COVID-19. Each CDR3 is given with its conserved first and last residue. Each record gives: clone size, V gene, CDR3 protein. Some rows mark clone size as missing; the rest say once, few, many or name a class of expanded clone.

size: -
V: TRBV3-1/TRBV3-2
CDR3: CASSTSGQLNTEAFF

size: -
V: TRBV19
CDR3: CASTRTGSTGRPGYTF

size: -
V: TRBV28
CDR3: CASSSRRGGSNEKLFF

size: few
V: TRBV18
CDR3: CASSEQMNSPLHF

size: once
V: TRBV5-8
CDR3: CASSLGSSSGSVSQFF

size: -
V: TRBV10-3
CDR3: CAAGQANTEAFF

size: -
V: TRBV10-3
CDR3: CAAGKGTNYGYTF

size: few
V: TRBV7-3
CDR3: CASSAAGTGVYEQYF

size: -
V: TRBV24-1
CDR3: CATSDSGTGKETQYF

size: -
V: TRBV19
CDR3: CASSIGTSGKTQYF

size: few
V: TRBV7-9
CDR3: CASSRRGAGADTGELFF

size: -
V: TRBV10-3
CDR3: CAISDRGQGNNQPQHF

size: few
V: TRBV6-4
CDR3: CASSEASSGTDTQYF

size: -
V: TRBV5-6
CDR3: CASRFRSGSEAFF

size: -
V: TRBV27
CDR3: CASSLWGGNADTQYF

size: -
V: TRBV18
CDR3: CASSHPWPGGFMNTEAFF

size: -
V: TRBV7-8
CDR3: CASRSDRANEQFF

size: -
V: TRBV28
CDR3: CASHRQGTTEAFF

size: few
V: TRBV18
CDR3: CASSPQPWTGGNTIYF

size: -
V: TRBV9
CDR3: CASSRTSGTYEQYF

size: -
V: TRBV24-1
CDR3: CATSDGTANEKLFF

size: -
V: TRBV7-2
CDR3: CASSSSNGGPYEQYF

size: -
V: TRBV19
CDR3: CASSIGGRGSYGYTF

size: -
V: TRBV6-5
CDR3: CASSPSSTNEKLFF

size: -
V: TRBV4-1
CDR3: CASSQGGTSGNYNEQFF

size: once
V: TRBV19
CDR3: CASSTEAPNTGELFF

size: once
V: TRBV11-3
CDR3: CASSSLAETPWGYTF

size: -
V: TRBV6-5
CDR3: CASTGTGMDEQFF

size: -
V: TRBV6-4
CDR3: CASSDSGAPTDTQYF

size: few
V: TRBV15
CDR3: CATSRVAGGTDTQYF

size: once
V: TRBV6-5
CDR3: CASSYFSGTPYEQYF

size: -
V: TRBV28
CDR3: CASSLSTGGHFSYEQYF

size: -
V: TRBV6-1
CDR3: CASSEASGGRDIQYF

size: -
V: TRBV27
CDR3: CASSLKDGRERYEQYF

size: -
V: TRBV2
CDR3: CASSGSTKYEQYF

size: -
V: TRBV5-6
CDR3: CASSLWQNEQFF

size: -
V: TRBV19
CDR3: CASSILAGSSSGANVLTF

size: -
V: TRBV10-3
CDR3: CAISDSGSRDEQFF

size: -
V: TRBV6-5
CDR3: CASMAGPQGTEAFF

size: few
V: TRBV4-2
CDR3: CASSQDQDSGANVLTF

size: few
V: TRBV7-7
CDR3: CASSLLRNNEQFF

size: -
V: TRBV7-3
CDR3: CASRSMSSGANVLTF

size: -
V: TRBV2
CDR3: CASRRQAGNEKLFF

size: -
V: TRBV7-9
CDR3: CASSPDRLAKNIQYF

size: -
V: TRBV28
CDR3: CASSRPGTTTYEQYF

size: once
V: TRBV15
CDR3: CATSRDRTGAEQYF

size: -
V: TRBV30
CDR3: CAWTRDRFSSGANVLTF

size: few
V: TRBV7-9
CDR3: CASSPLQGTYEQYF

size: -
V: TRBV3-1/TRBV3-2
CDR3: CASSPGRASSYEQYF

size: -
V: TRBV7-8
CDR3: CASSLGGGDAWYF

size: -
V: TRBV6-7
CDR3: CASRQRQPTLTGELFF

size: -
V: TRBV28
CDR3: CASRSGAGAPTVEQYF